A single sample gave rise to the 28 T cell receptor beta chains below, sequenced in a study of beta chain features in type 1 diabetes. General study results and limits: People with Type 1 diabetes carried modestly yet significantly shorter TCRB CDR3s in all four CD4+ subsets.

These receptors are not linked to any known antigen. Sequenced material consisted of expressed TCRB transcripts (all of the isolated RNA was reverse transcribed). The assay was immunoSEQ multiplex PCR, and TCRdb's table has in-frame clones only and misses some. Of hundreds of thousands of clones listed, around an eighth are singletons. The sample was naive CD4+ T cells from blood. The receptors originated from a man between 18 and 35 years old with type 1 diabetes.

This clone was seen only a few times. J is TRBJ1-2 and V is TRBV9, with D hard to call. The V end was cut by 3 bases, the J end by 3 bases, with 6 bases between. This CDR3 has 12 residues. From germline, CDR1 is SGDLS and CDR2 YYNGEE. In nucleotides, the CDR3 is TGTGCCAGCAGCGCCCCGGACTATGGCTACACCTTC. Translated: CASSAPDYGYTF. The variable domain in full, completed from reference TRBV9 and TRBJ1-2, reads DSGVTQTPKHLITATGQRVTLRCSPRSGDLSVYWYQQSLDQGLQFLIQYYNGEERAKGNILERFSAQQFPDLHSELNLSSLELGDSALYFCASSAPDYGYTFGSGTRLTVV.

In this sample, this clone turned up a few times. The chain employs TRBV27 and TRBJ1-1, with TRBD1 matching over 7 bases. Germline CDR1 MNHEY, CDR2 SMNVEV (reference sequence). The V segment lost 6 bases and the J segment 11 bases; nucleotides outside the gene matches: 6. The CDR3 totals 11 residues. The CDR3 DNA reads TGTGCCAGCAGAAGAGGGGGCTACGCTTTCTTT. Translation gives CASRRGGYAFF.

This clone appeared a few times. This same CDR3 is encoded by further DNA sequences in the sample. V and J are TRBV11-2 and TRBJ1-5, with no clear D. Trimming shortened V by 1 base and J by 4 bases, and 2 bases separated the two germline ends. CDR3 length equals 12 residues. The V gene's germline CDR1 is SGHAT and CDR2 FQNNGV. The CDR3 spells CASSLGNQPQHF. The CDR3 region has the DNA TGTGCCAGCAGCTTAGGGAATCAGCCCCAGCATTTT.

The chain joins TRBV18 to TRBJ2-3; 11 nucleotides align to TRBD2. The CDR3 covers 15 residues. In germline, CDR1 is KGHSH, CDR2 LQKENI. Germline trimming cut 3 bases from V and 6 bases from J; bases unmatched to any gene: 5. DNA of the CDR3: TGTGCCAGCTCACCGACTAGCGGGGCGCGGGATACGCAGTATTTT. Protein product: CASSPTSGARDTQYF.

The chain combines TRBV9 with TRBJ2-6; no firm D call. Germline CDR1 reads SGDLS; CDR2 reads YYNGEE. The ends were cut back, 4 bases at V and 0 bases at J, with 11 bases in the middle. The CDR3 runs 16 residues. CDR3 nucleotides: TGTGCCAGCAGCTCCCCCACTTACTCTGGGGCCAACGTCCTGACTTTC. Amino acids: CASSSPTYSGANVLTF.

This clone occurred a few times. This chain joins TRBV6-6 and TRBJ2-7, with a tentative D call TRBD1 (5 bases). Germline V gives CDR1 MNHNY, CDR2 SVGAGI (reference sequence). This CDR3 region has 15 residues. Trimming took off 2 bases at V and 2 bases at J, with 13 bases between the two ends. Here the CDR3 reads CASSYGQGNPYEQYF. For the CDR3, the DNA is TGTGCCAGCAGTTACGGGCAGGGTAACCCCTACGAGCAGTACTTC.

V usage is TRBV5-1 and J usage is TRBJ2-7; a weak D match, TRBD1 (5 bases). CDR1 SGHRS and CDR2 YFSETQ come from the germline V gene. The CDR3 runs to 15 residues. V lost 0 bases and J 0 bases, leaving 10 bases between the germline ends. CDR3 sequence reads: CASSLEDTFSYEQYF. The CDR3 DNA reads TGCGCCAGCAGCTTGGAGGACACATTCTCCTACGAGCAGTACTTC.

The rearrangement joins TRBV7-2 to TRBJ2-2; no clear D gene. V lost 0 bases and J lost 7, with 6 bases in between. From germline, CDR1 is SGHTA and CDR2 FQGNSA. The length of the CDR3 is 13 residues. The DNA for the CDR3 is TGTGCCAGCAGCTTAGCTCATGGCGGGGAGCTGTTTTTT. Encoded protein: CASSLAHGGELFF. The full variable domain, with the rest looked up from reference TRBV7-2 and TRBJ2-2, is GAGVSQSPSNKVTEKGKDVELRCDPISGHTALYWYRQSLGQGLEFLIYFQGNSAPDKSGLPSDRFSAERTGGSVSTLTIQRTQQEDSAVYLCASSLAHGGELFFGEGSRLTVL.

This clone has more than one count but fewer than ten. CDR3 loop: CASSPHRANTEAFF. CDR3 nucleotides: TGTGCCAGTAGTCCCCACAGGGCTAACACTGAAGCTTTCTTT. The chain employs TRBV19 and TRBJ1-1; maybe TRBD1 (6 bases). Per the germline V gene, CDR1 is LNHDA and CDR2 is SQIVND (reference sequence). This CDR3 is built from 14 residues. V lost 5 bases and J lost 2, with 12 bases in between.

V is TRBV5-1 and J is TRBJ2-5; maybe TRBD2 (5 bases). This CDR3 comprises 17 residues. V lost 0 bases to trimming and J lost 0 bases, with 15 bases between them. Germline CDR1 reads SGHRS; CDR2 reads YFSETQ. The CDR3 nucleotides read TGCGCCAGCAGCTTGGGGACTCTACCCCCGTACCAAGAGACCCAGTACTTC. Its translation is CASSLGTLPPYQETQYF.

The J gene is TRBJ2-7, the V gene TRBV25-1, with D tentatively TRBD1 (5 bases). The V and J ends lost 5 bases and 9 bases respectively, with 14 bases between them. From germline, CDR1 is MGHDK and CDR2 SYGVNS. CDR3 size: 12 residues. Here the CDR3 DNA reads TGTGCCAGCAGTCCAGGGCACCCCGGGCAGTACTTC. The encoded protein is CASSPGHPGQYF.

The rearrangement links TRBV5-1 to TRBJ2-1; 7 bases are a match to TRBD1. Germline CDR1 is SGHRS and CDR2 is YFSETQ. V lost 4 bases, J lost 2 bases, and 6 bases stayed unmatched. The length of the CDR3 is 15 residues. In nucleotides, the CDR3 is TGCGCCAGCAGCACCCCGGGACAGCCCTACAATGAGCAGTTCTTC. The encoded protein is CASSTPGQPYNEQFF.

This chain links TRBV20-1 with TRBJ2-7; no reliable D call. Germline V gives CDR1 DFQATT, CDR2 SNEGSKA (reference sequence). V was clipped by 5 bases and J by 3 bases, with 8 bases between them. CDR3 length: 11 residues. The CDR3 sequence: CSAVKSYEQYF. The CDR3 DNA follows: TGCAGTGCTGTCAAGAGCTACGAGCAGTACTTC.

The CDR3 sequence is CASNAGLIQYF. CDR3 sequence (DNA): TGTGCCAGCAACGCAGGGCTTATTCAGTACTTC. This sequence joins TRBV2 and TRBJ2-4; a possible D gene is TRBD1 (5 bases). This CDR3 is built from 11 residues. Germline V gene sequence: CDR1 SNHLY, CDR2 FYNNEI. Trimming cost V 7 bases and J 10 bases, with 11 bases left between them.

This clone was counted between two and nine times. The rearrangement links TRBV2 to TRBJ2-2; weak D call: TRBD1 (6 bases). This CDR3 has 14 residues. Trimming pared 2 bases from V and 7 bases from J, leaving 11 bases between. Germline V CDR1 and CDR2: SNHLY, FYNNEI. The CDR3 is CASSERTDSGELFF. CDR3 in DNA: TGTGCCAGCAGTGAACGGACAGATAGCGGGGAGCTGTTTTTT.

This clone was seen a few times. The chain couples TRBV19 to TRBJ1-1; maybe TRBD1 (5 bases). The CDR3 runs 12 residues. CDR1 and CDR2 (germline): LNHDA, SQIVND (reference sequence). V lost 4 bases, J lost 8 bases, and 11 bases lay in between. The CDR3 loop is CASSRREGEAFF. Here the CDR3 DNA reads TGTGCCAGTAGTAGAAGGGAGGGGGAAGCTTTCTTT.

This clone was detected a few times. The V gene is TRBV18, the J gene TRBJ2-2, with TRBD2 matching over 7 bases. The V segment lost 7 bases and the J segment 1 base; nucleotides outside the gene matches: 3. Germline CDR1 is KGHSH and CDR2 is LQKENI. This CDR3 region has 14 residues. The CDR3: CASWIAGNTGELFF. The CDR3 DNA reads as TGTGCCAGCTGGATAGCGGGGAACACCGGGGAGCTGTTTTTT. The complete variable domain, with remaining parts taken from reference TRBV18 and TRBJ2-2, reads NAGVMQNPRHLVRRRGQEARLRCSPMKGHSHVYWYRQLPEEGLKFMVYLQKENIIDESGMPKERFSAEFPKEGPSILRIQQVVRGDSAAYFCASWIAGNTGELFFGEGSRLTVL.

The sample holds a few counts of this clone. V gene TRBV2 combines with J gene TRBJ2-1, with 10 bases matching TRBD1. Losses at the gene ends were 1 base for V and 8 bases for J; bases not matched to a gene: 5. The germline gives CDR1 SNHLY, CDR2 FYNNEI. The length of the CDR3 is 15 residues. The CDR3 sequence is CASSEGTGGRDEQFF. CDR3 nucleotide sequence: TGTGCCAGCAGTGAAGGGACAGGGGGAAGGGATGAGCAGTTCTTC.

There are a few counts of this clone. The chain uses TRBV13 and TRBJ1-5, with 7 bases matching TRBD1. This CDR3 contains 15 residues. Germline CDR1 is PRHDT and CDR2 is FYEKMQ (reference sequence). With 0 bases clipped from V and 6 bases from J, the junction kept 5 bases outside the gene matches. CDR3 coding DNA: TGTGCCAGCAGCTTAGGCCAAACAGGGGCTCAGCCCCAGCATTTT. As protein: CASSLGQTGAQPQHF.

The chain has TRBV30 and TRBJ1-4; D gene unclear. Germline V gene data show CDR1 as GTSNPN and CDR2 as SVGIG (reference sequence). CDR3 size: 13 residues. V lost 5 bases and J lost 8, with 15 bases in between. The DNA for the CDR3 is TGTGCCTGGGGGAGGGAGGGTGTCGAAAAACTGTTTTTT. Its protein product is CAWGREGVEKLFF. Variable domain in full (rest from reference TRBV30 and TRBJ1-4): SQTIHQWPATLVQPVGSPLSLECTVEGTSNPNLYWYRQAAGRGLQLLFYSVGIGQISSEVPQNLSASRPQDRQFILSSKKLLLSDSGFYLCAWGREGVEKLFFGSGTQLSVL.

Comment on this clone: This CDR3 is also generated by other DNA sequences in the sample. V and J are TRBV2 and TRBJ1-1; tentatively, D is TRBD1 (6 bases). Germline loops: CDR1 SNHLY, CDR2 FYNNEI. Trimming took off 3 bases at V and 0 bases at J, with 8 bases between the two ends. This CDR3 is built from 14 residues. This chain's CDR3 is CASSEQGLNTEAFF. CDR3 nucleotides: TGTGCCAGCAGTGAGCAGGGGTTGAACACTGAAGCTTTCTTT.

This clone was seen a few times. The V call is TRBV5-1, the J call TRBJ2-7; D is possibly TRBD2 (6 bases). Trimming left V 8 bases short and J 2 bases short, with 11 bases between. Germline values: CDR1 SGHRS, CDR2 YFSETQ. The CDR3 covers 12 residues. This CDR3 is CASQGGPYEQYF. CDR3 bases: TGCGCCAGTCAGGGAGGCCCCTACGAGCAGTACTTC.

The gene calls are TRBV15 and TRBJ1-4; 8 bases are a match to TRBD1. The germline V gene has CDR1 LNHNV and CDR2 YYDKDF (reference sequence). After removal of 3 bases from V and 8 bases from J, the junction contained 5 bases not matched to a gene. There are 14 residues in the CDR3. CDR3 in amino acids: CATSRQGAGEKLFF. The CDR3 nucleotides are TGTGCCACCAGCAGGCAGGGGGCAGGCGAAAAACTGTTTTTT.

V usage is TRBV5-1 and J usage is TRBJ2-7; 10 nucleotides align to TRBD2. CDR1 and CDR2 (germline): SGHRS, YFSETQ. The CDR3 contains 15 residues. V lost 4 bases to trimming and J lost 1 base; unmatched junction nucleotides: 5. CDR3 DNA: TGCGCCAGCAGCGCGACTAGCGGGCCATCCTACGAGCAGTACTTC. This codes for CASSATSGPSYEQYF.

This clone was counted between two and nine times. The chain is built from TRBV11-2 and TRBJ2-5; 13 nucleotides agree with TRBD2. J lost 3 bases, V lost 7 bases, and 5 bases had no gene match. CDR1 and CDR2 from the germline V gene are SGHAT and FQNNGV. This CDR3 is 15 amino acids long. This CDR3 reads CASTGTSGVKETQYF. The CDR3 DNA sequence: TGTGCCAGCACCGGGACTAGCGGGGTTAAAGAGACCCAGTACTTC.

To note about this clone: The identical CDR3 is also encoded by other nucleotide sequences in the sample. The chain employs TRBV29-1 and TRBJ1-1; D call uncertain. Germline CDR1 reads SQVTM; CDR2 reads ANQGSEA. The CDR3 sequence is 11 residues long. V shed 6 bases and J shed 2 bases, with 7 bases lying between them. CDR3 bases: TGCAGCGTGGGAAGAAACACTGAAGCTTTCTTT. Translating it yields CSVGRNTEAFF.

J is TRBJ2-7 and V is TRBV9; tentatively, D is TRBD1 or TRBD2 (5 bases each). The CDR3 has 12 residues. V was shortened by 4 bases and J by 5 bases, with 10 bases between the two germline ends. The germline CDR1 and CDR2 sequences are SGDLS and YYNGEE. CDR3 in amino acids: CASSSEGHEQYF. CDR3 coding DNA: TGTGCCAGCAGCTCCGAGGGGCACGAGCAGTACTTC.

The chain carries TRBV9 and TRBJ1-6, with TRBD1 matching 11 bases. CDR1 and CDR2 from the germline V gene are SGDLS and YYNGEE. The CDR3 is made up of 15 amino acids. The junction had 2 bases not matched to a gene; V was cut back by 3 bases and J by 6 bases. The CDR3 coding sequence is TGTGCCAGCAGCGCGGGACAGGGGGTTAATTCACCCCTCCACTTT. Its protein is CASSAGQGVNSPLHF.